The present T cell receptor beta chain was sequenced within a study of T cell repertoires in cytomegalovirus infection. Overall study results and limits: CMV carriers with the relevant HLA were identified by cumulative public TCR beta family frequency. It was HLA-C-restricted CMV-specific TCR beta clonotypes that dominated the response ex vivo.

The CDR3 has 15 amino acids. The junction had 7 bases not matched to a gene; V was cut back by 0 bases and J by 9 bases. The V gene's germline CDR1 is LGHNA and CDR2 YSLEER. The table lists this clonotype with a few counts. Its antigen is as yet unknown. From the reads, TCRdb called clonotypes with MiXCR, one entry per CDR3 protein. The table includes approximately 1,000,000 distinct CDR3 sequences, about 33% detected once. This rearrangement joins TRBV4-3 to TRBJ1-5; 8 bases match TRBD1. The sample consisted of cultured CD8+ T cells from PBMCs, taken from culture after CMV antigen stimulation. This TCR was recovered from a human donor in good health (CMV status not recorded). Some clones in this sample may be carry-over from other donors' samples. The CDR3, as DNA: TGCGCCAGCAGCCAAGATAGGACAGGGAAATGGCCCCAGCATTTT. Translated: CASSQDRTGKWPQHF.